Listed below are T cell receptor beta chains from one sample, sequenced in a study of cytomegalovirus exposure and HLA in healthy donors. Measured with immunoSEQ multiplex PCR; TCRdb has only the in-frame clones, and not every one. The sample has about 150,000 clones; about 83% are singletons. Sequenced sample: PBMCs. All receptors come from a man aged 35-49 years in good health and CMV-seropositive. The CDR3 runs from the conserved cysteine through the conserved F or W. Each record gives: clone size, J gene, V gene, D gene, CDR3 protein, CDR3 DNA. D genes are given only for firm matches. Not every row has a clone size; where given, it reads once, few, many or a size class.

size: .
J: TRBJ2-1
V: TRBV7-9
D: TRBD2
CDR3: CSSNGGRWDNEQFF
DNA: TGTTCCAGCAATGGCGGGAGATGGGACAATGAGCAGTTCTTC

size: .
J: TRBJ2-7
V: TRBV25-1
D: .
CDR3: CASSAPGTEQYF
DNA: TGTGCCAGCAGTGCCCCCGGGACAGAGCAGTACTTC

size: .
J: TRBJ2-7
V: TRBV7-8
D: .
CDR3: CASSLEGHQTYEQYF
DNA: TGTGCCAGCAGCTTAGAGGGACACCAGACCTACGAGCAGTACTTC

size: once
J: TRBJ2-7
V: TRBV7-9
D: .
CDR3: CASSSGLVNYEQYF
DNA: TGTGCCAGCAGCTCGGGACTCGTGAACTACGAGCAGTACTTC

size: .
J: TRBJ2-7
V: TRBV19
D: .
CDR3: CASSAQANSYEQYF
DNA: TGTGCCAGTAGTGCGCAGGCGAACTCCTACGAGCAGTACTTC

size: few
J: TRBJ2-3
V: TRBV6-1
D: TRBD2
CDR3: CASSETSGRISTDTQYF
DNA: TGTGCCAGCAGTGAGACTAGCGGGAGGATAAGCACAGATACGCAGTATTTT

size: .
J: TRBJ2-7
V: TRBV7-2
D: TRBD2
CDR3: CASTNYGREGREQYF
DNA: TGTGCCAGCACCAACTACGGGCGGGAGGGCCGCGAGCAGTACTTC

size: once
J: TRBJ2-3
V: TRBV5-6
D: .
CDR3: CASSFGGPDTQYF
DNA: TGTGCCAGCAGCTTCGGGGGGCCAGATACGCAGTATTTT

size: .
J: TRBJ2-7
V: TRBV29-1
D: .
CDR3: CSVRGGRGEQYF
DNA: TGCAGCGTCCGCGGCGGCAGGGGCGAGCAGTACTTC

size: few
J: TRBJ2-2
V: TRBV6-5
D: TRBD2
CDR3: CASSFLTSGTGELFF
DNA: TGTGCCAGCAGTTTTTTGACTAGCGGTACCGGGGAGCTGTTTTTT

size: .
J: TRBJ2-4
V: TRBV19
D: .
CDR3: CASRAHIAKNIQYF
DNA: TGTGCCAGTAGGGCCCATATAGCCAAAAACATTCAGTACTTC

size: few
J: TRBJ2-5
V: TRBV7-8
D: TRBD2
CDR3: CASSLAAGVVETQYF
DNA: TGTGCCAGCAGCTTAGCGGCGGGAGTCGTTGAGACCCAGTACTTC

size: .
J: TRBJ1-4
V: TRBV10-3
D: .
CDR3: CAISEDSEKLFF
DNA: TGTGCCATCAGTGAGGACAGTGAAAAACTGTTTTTT

size: .
J: TRBJ1-5
V: TRBV25-1
D: .
CDR3: CASSELQGNQPQHF
DNA: TGTGCCAGCAGTGAACTGCAGGGGAATCAGCCCCAGCATTTT

size: .
J: TRBJ2-1
V: TRBV4-1
D: TRBD2
CDR3: CASSPLAGGPDEQFF
DNA: TGCGCCAGCAGCCCATTAGCGGGAGGGCCGGATGAGCAGTTCTTC

size: once
J: TRBJ2-1
V: TRBV7-2
D: .
CDR3: CASSTKSSYEQFF
DNA: TGTGCCAGCAGCACCAAAAGCTCTTATGAGCAGTTCTTC

size: .
J: TRBJ2-3
V: TRBV28
D: TRBD1
CDR3: CASSRTGTASTDTQYF
DNA: TGTGCCAGCAGTCGGACCGGGACAGCGAGCACAGATACGCAGTATTTT

size: .
J: TRBJ2-3
V: TRBV7-6
D: .
CDR3: CASSLGGSVDWIADTQYF
DNA: TGTGCCAGCAGCTTAGGTGGCTCGGTCGACTGGATTGCAGATACGCAGTATTTT

size: .
J: TRBJ1-1
V: TRBV27
D: TRBD1
CDR3: CASSSSGTGNTEAFF
DNA: TGTGCCAGCAGTTCATCCGGGACAGGGAACACTGAAGCTTTCTTT

size: .
J: TRBJ2-7
V: TRBV7-9
D: TRBD2
CDR3: CSSSWDTWVVAGSYEQYF
DNA: TGTTCCAGCAGCTGGGACACCTGGGTGGTAGCGGGGTCCTACGAGCAGTACTTC

size: .
J: TRBJ1-1
V: TRBV7-2
D: .
CDR3: CASSLIGGGVNTEAFF
DNA: TGTGCCAGCAGCTTAATCGGCGGAGGGGTGAACACTGAAGCTTTCTTT

size: .
J: TRBJ1-2
V: TRBV5-5
D: .
CDR3: CASSLQDNYGYTF
DNA: TGTGCCAGCAGCTTACAGGATAACTATGGCTACACCTTC

size: .
J: TRBJ1-5
V: TRBV19
D: .
CDR3: CASSPVGGAGNQPQHF
DNA: TGTGCCAGTAGCCCCGTAGGGGGGGCTGGAAATCAGCCCCAGCATTTT

size: few
J: TRBJ2-7
V: TRBV27
D: .
CDR3: CASSLTALSYEQYF
DNA: TGTGCCAGCAGTCTGACAGCTCTCTCCTACGAGCAGTACTTC

size: .
J: TRBJ1-1
V: TRBV28
D: .
CDR3: CASPGRNSIGAFF
DNA: TGTGCCAGCCCAGGCAGAAACTCGATAGGAGCTTTCTTT

size: .
J: TRBJ2-7
V: TRBV29-1
D: TRBD1
CDR3: CSVTRQGLDEQYF
DNA: TGCAGCGTCACCCGACAGGGGCTCGACGAGCAGTACTTC

size: .
J: TRBJ2-1
V: TRBV6-1
D: TRBD2
CDR3: CASSRGGLYNEQFF
DNA: TGTGCCAGCAGTCGGGGGGGATTGTACAATGAGCAGTTCTTC

size: .
J: TRBJ1-4
V: TRBV30
D: TRBD1
CDR3: CAWATGWREKLFF
DNA: TGTGCCTGGGCGACAGGGTGGAGAGAAAAACTGTTTTTT

size: .
J: TRBJ2-7
V: TRBV28
D: .
CDR3: CASSLWQLGHYEQYF
DNA: TGTGCCAGCAGTTTATGGCAGTTGGGGCACTACGAGCAGTACTTC

size: .
J: TRBJ1-1
V: TRBV2
D: .
CDR3: CASSVGVEAFF
DNA: TGTGCCAGCAGTGTCGGTGTTGAAGCTTTCTTT

size: .
J: TRBJ2-1
V: TRBV4-2
D: TRBD2
CDR3: CASSRPGLAGRNEQFF
DNA: TGTGCCAGCAGCCGTCCGGGACTAGCGGGGAGGAATGAGCAGTTCTTC

size: .
J: TRBJ2-3
V: TRBV28
D: TRBD2
CDR3: CASRRGGWGTDTQYF
DNA: TGTGCCAGCAGGCGGGGGGGATGGGGCACAGATACGCAGTATTTT

size: few
J: TRBJ1-1
V: TRBV18
D: TRBD1
CDR3: CASSQQGFNTEAFF
DNA: TGTGCCAGCTCACAACAGGGGTTTAACACTGAAGCTTTCTTT

size: .
J: TRBJ1-4
V: TRBV7-2
D: TRBD1
CDR3: CASSLVADRATEKLFF
DNA: TGTGCCAGCAGCTTAGTGGCCGACAGGGCTACTGAAAAACTGTTTTTT

size: .
J: TRBJ2-1
V: TRBV5-4
D: TRBD2
CDR3: CASSLNGRGGNEQFF
DNA: TGTGCCAGCAGCTTAAACGGGAGGGGGGGCAATGAGCAGTTCTTC

size: .
J: TRBJ2-3
V: TRBV5-5
D: TRBD2
CDR3: CASSTGTSGRTDTQYF
DNA: TGTGCCAGCAGCACAGGGACTAGCGGGCGCACAGATACGCAGTATTTT

size: .
J: TRBJ2-5
V: TRBV5-6
D: .
CDR3: CASSLYDRETQYF
DNA: TGTGCCAGCAGCTTGTACGATCGGGAGACCCAGTACTTC

size: .
J: TRBJ2-3
V: TRBV19
D: TRBD2
CDR3: CASSLRGSASTDTQYF
DNA: TGTGCCAGTAGTCTGCGCGGGAGCGCTAGCACAGATACGCAGTATTTT

size: .
J: TRBJ1-2
V: TRBV5-6
D: TRBD1
CDR3: CASSLWDSYYTF
DNA: TGTGCCAGCAGCTTGTGGGACAGTTACTACACCTTC

size: .
J: TRBJ1-2
V: TRBV14
D: .
CDR3: CASSQDSGRANYGYTF
DNA: TGTGCCAGCAGCCAAGATTCCGGCAGGGCGAACTATGGCTACACCTTC

size: .
J: TRBJ2-3
V: TRBV27
D: TRBD2
CDR3: CASSFAGARIPDTQYF
DNA: TGTGCCAGCAGTTTTGCGGGAGCCCGGATCCCAGATACGCAGTATTTT

size: .
J: TRBJ1-1
V: TRBV4-3
D: .
CDR3: CASSQGSITEAFF
DNA: TGCGCCAGCAGCCAAGGTAGTATCACCGAAGCTTTCTTT

size: .
J: TRBJ2-1
V: TRBV6-4
D: .
CDR3: CASSNRDNEQFF
DNA: TGTGCCAGCAGTAACAGGGACAATGAGCAGTTCTTC

size: .
J: TRBJ2-3
V: TRBV7-9
D: .
CDR3: CASSLLGGTGTDTQYF
DNA: TGTGCCAGCAGCTTACTGGGGGGTACGGGCACAGATACGCAGTATTTT

size: once
J: TRBJ1-4
V: TRBV19
D: TRBD1
CDR3: CASRPDRATNEKLFF
DNA: TGTGCCAGTAGACCGGACAGGGCGACTAATGAAAAACTGTTTTTT

size: few
J: TRBJ2-6
V: TRBV15
D: .
CDR3: CATSSRSSGANVLTF
DNA: TGTGCCACCAGCAGCCGGAGCTCTGGGGCCAACGTCCTGACTTTC

size: .
J: TRBJ1-6
V: TRBV2
D: .
CDR3: CASSGGRQGGSPLHF
DNA: TGTGCCAGCAGTGGGGGGCGGCAGGGCGGTTCACCCCTCCACTTT

size: .
J: TRBJ2-3
V: TRBV5-4
D: TRBD1
CDR3: CASSRLARGQVGTDTQYF
DNA: TGTGCCAGCAGCCGACTGGCAAGAGGACAGGTTGGCACAGATACGCAGTATTTT

size: .
J: TRBJ1-4
V: TRBV5-1
D: TRBD1
CDR3: CASSFTTGGEKLFF
DNA: TGCGCCAGCAGCTTCACTACAGGGGGTGAAAAACTGTTTTTT

size: few
J: TRBJ2-5
V: TRBV18
D: TRBD2
CDR3: CASSPGLAIPQETQYF
DNA: TGTGCCAGCTCTCCCGGACTAGCAATCCCACAAGAGACCCAGTACTTC

size: .
J: TRBJ2-1
V: TRBV7-8
D: .
CDR3: CASSLLASSYNEQFF
DNA: TGTGCCAGCAGCTTACTAGCGAGCTCCTACAATGAGCAGTTCTTC

size: .
J: TRBJ1-2
V: TRBV7-9
D: .
CDR3: CSIRYLSGASGYGYTF
DNA: TGTTCCATACGATACCTCTCAGGGGCCTCCGGCTATGGCTACACCTTC

size: few
J: TRBJ2-5
V: TRBV9
D: .
CDR3: CASSLSLTGLETQYF
DNA: TGTGCCAGCAGCTTAAGTTTAACGGGTCTGGAGACCCAGTACTTC

size: .
J: TRBJ1-1
V: TRBV5-1
D: TRBD1
CDR3: CASSGAGGAGTEAFF
DNA: TGCGCCAGCAGCGGAGCAGGGGGCGCCGGTACTGAAGCTTTCTTT

size: .
J: TRBJ2-7
V: TRBV4-2
D: .
CDR3: CASSHGEETYEQYF
DNA: TGTGCCAGCAGCCATGGCGAGGAGACCTACGAGCAGTACTTC

size: .
J: TRBJ2-7
V: TRBV5-6
D: TRBD2
CDR3: CASSPGLAGSEQYF
DNA: TGTGCCAGCAGCCCGGGACTAGCGGGATCCGAGCAGTACTTC

size: .
J: TRBJ2-3
V: TRBV21-1
D: .
CDR3: CASGRGTDTQYF
DNA: TGTGCCAGCGGGCGGGGCACGGATACGCAGTATTTT